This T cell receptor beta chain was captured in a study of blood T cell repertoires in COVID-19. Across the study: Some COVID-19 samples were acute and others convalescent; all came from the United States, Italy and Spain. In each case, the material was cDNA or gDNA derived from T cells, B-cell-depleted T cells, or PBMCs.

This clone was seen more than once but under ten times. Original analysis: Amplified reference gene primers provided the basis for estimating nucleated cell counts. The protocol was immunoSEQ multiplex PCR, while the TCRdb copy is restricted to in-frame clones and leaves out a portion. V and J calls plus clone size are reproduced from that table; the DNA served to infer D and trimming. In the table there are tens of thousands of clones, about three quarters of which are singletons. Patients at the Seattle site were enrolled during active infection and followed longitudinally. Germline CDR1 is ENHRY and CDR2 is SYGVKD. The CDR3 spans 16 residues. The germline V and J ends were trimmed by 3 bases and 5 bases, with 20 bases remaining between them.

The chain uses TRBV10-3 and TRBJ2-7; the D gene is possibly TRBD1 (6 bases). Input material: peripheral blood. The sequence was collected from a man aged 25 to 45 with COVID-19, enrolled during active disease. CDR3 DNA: TGTGCCATCAGTGACCAAATCGTCAACAGGGATGACGAGCAGTACTTC. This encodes CAISDQIVNRDDEQYF.